Following are 30 T cell receptor beta chains from one sample sequenced in a study of T cells after yellow fever vaccination. TCRdb reanalysed the 5' RACE reads using MiXCR and keeps one entry per CDR3 protein. The table includes about 340,000 distinct CDR3 sequences, 8% to 10% detected once. This specimen consisted of PBMCs, obtained on the day of the first yellow fever vaccination. These receptors were obtained from a man between 18 and 35 years old who received the YFV17D yellow fever vaccine.

This clonotype was seen a few times. The genes are TRBV7-2 and TRBJ1-6; 8 bases align to TRBD1. Germline loops: CDR1 SGHTA, CDR2 FQGNSA. This CDR3 spans 15 amino acids. Unmatched junction bases numbered 8, after V lost 0 bases and J lost 13 bases. The CDR3 loop is CASSLAGTGAVPLHF. In nucleotides, the CDR3 is TGTGCCAGCAGCTTAGCTGGGACAGGAGCCGTCCCCCTCCACTTT.

This clonotype was seen ten or more times. The J gene is TRBJ2-3, the V gene TRBV12-3 or TRBV12-4, with 9 bases identical to TRBD2. The ends lost 6 bases at V and 4 bases at J; junction bases unmatched: 5. This CDR3 has 14 amino acids. CDR3 DNA sequence: TGTGCCAGCAGCCTTAGCGGGGGATCAGATACGCAGTATTTT. This sequence encodes CASSLSGGSDTQYF.

V usage is TRBV7-2 and J usage is TRBJ1-3; D remains ambiguous. The CDR3 sequence is 15 residues long. The V and J ends lost 3 bases and 0 bases respectively, with 9 bases between them. From germline, CDR1 is SGHTA and CDR2 FQGNSA. CDR3 protein: CASSFSSPSGNTIYF. DNA for the CDR3: TGTGCCAGCAGCTTTAGCAGCCCCTCTGGAAACACCATATATTTT.

This clonotype was detected only a few times. The chain couples TRBV5-1 to TRBJ2-7; possible D gene TRBD2, 5 bases. The CDR3 contains 15 residues. Trimming shortened V by 3 bases and J by 0 bases, and 13 bases separated the two germline ends. The germline CDR1 and CDR2 sequences are SGHRS and YFSETQ. For the CDR3, the DNA is TGCGCCAGCAGCTGCGGTTGGCGGGTCTCCTACGAGCAGTACGTC. Its translation is CASSCGWRVSYEQYV.

The chain's CDR3 is CASSIEGTGGGLYTQYF. CDR3 nucleotides: TGTGCCAGTAGTATCGAAGGGACAGGGGGCGGATTATATACGCAGTATTTT. The rearrangement links TRBV19 to TRBJ2-3; 12 bases map to TRBD1. Per germline, CDR1 LNHDA and CDR2 SQIVND (reference sequence). This CDR3 is built from 17 residues. V gave up 3 bases and J gave up 7 bases; unmatched junction bases: 11.

This clonotype was observed at least ten times. In DNA, the CDR3 is TGTGCCAGCAGTTTTGCGGGGGGGCCAAATACGCAGTATTTT. It codes for CASSFAGGPNTQYF. The chain recombines TRBV6-2 or TRBV6-3 with TRBJ2-3, with 9 bases that match TRBD2. The germline gives CDR1 MNHEY, CDR2 SVGEGT. Losses at the gene ends were 4 bases for V and 7 bases for J; bases not matched to a gene: 6. The CDR3 is 14 residues long.

This clonotype was found a few times. The chain links TRBV7-3 to TRBJ2-3, with D uncertain. The CDR3 is 16 residues long. Trimming took off 4 bases at V and 0 bases at J, with 14 bases between the two ends. The germline gives CDR1 SGHTA, CDR2 FQGTGA. The CDR3 region is CASSSITTSSTDTQYF. The CDR3 nucleotides read TGTGCCAGCAGCTCGATAACAACTTCTAGCACAGATACGCAGTATTTT.

This rearrangement joins TRBV18 to TRBJ2-7; TRBD2 matches at 12 bases. The CDR3 spans 16 residues. V trimming: 3 bases; J trimming: 0 bases; junction bases outside the gene matches: 3. CDR1 KGHSH and CDR2 LQKENI come from the germline V gene. The CDR3 loop reads CASSPRTSGVSYEQYV. As DNA, the CDR3 is TGTGCCAGCTCACCCCGGACTAGCGGGGTCTCCTACGAGCAGTACGTC.

This clonotype was recorded many times. The chain employs TRBV25-1 and TRBJ2-7; TRBD2 agrees at 10 bases. The junction had 5 bases not matched to a gene; V was cut back by 5 bases and J by 7 bases. The CDR3 has 13 amino acids. Germline V gives CDR1 MGHDK, CDR2 SYGVNS. CDR3 region: CASSRLAGGEQYF. Written as DNA, the CDR3 is TGTGCCAGCAGTAGGTTAGCGGGGGGTGAGCAGTACTTC.

The rearrangement links TRBV5-1 to TRBJ2-2; 11 nucleotides align to TRBD2. The CDR3 contains 16 residues. Per the germline V gene, CDR1 is SGHRS and CDR2 is YFSETQ. Unmatched junction bases numbered 9, after V lost 4 bases and J lost 7 bases. CDR3 sequence reads: CASSPSTSGAGGELFF. The CDR3 nucleotides are TGCGCCAGCAGCCCGTCGACTAGCGGGGCCGGCGGGGAGCTGTTTTTT.

This clonotype showed up just a few times. The chain recombines TRBV3-1 with TRBJ2-7, with 11 bases fitting TRBD2. The CDR3 has 15 amino acids. Germline-derived CDR1 and CDR2 are LGHDT and YNNKEL (reference sequence). Germline trimming cut 1 base from V and 6 bases from J; bases unmatched to any gene: 5. The CDR3 nucleotides are TGTGCCAGCAGCCAAGGACTAGCGGGGACCGGCGAGCAGTACTTC. This sequence encodes CASSQGLAGTGEQYF.

This clonotype was found a few times. The chain employs TRBV20-1 and TRBJ2-3, with D possibly being TRBD1 (6 bases). The CDR3 length is 18 residues. V dropped 6 bases and J dropped 2 bases, with 27 bases sitting between them. CDR1 is DFQATT and CDR2 is SNEGSKA in the germline V gene (reference sequence). CDR3 residues: CSASNARGPSRLTDTQYF. For the CDR3, the DNA is TGCAGTGCCAGTAACGCCAGGGGACCCTCCCGACTCACAGATACGCAGTATTTT.

The J gene is TRBJ2-2, the V gene TRBV10-3; the D gene is possibly TRBD1 (5 bases). CDR1 is ENHRY, CDR2 SYGVKD, per germline. V was clipped by 6 bases and J by 3 bases, with 11 bases between them. The CDR3 is 14 amino acids. The CDR3 nucleotides are TGTGCCATCAGAGGACCACAGGACACCGGGGAGCTGTTTTTT. Its protein is CAIRGPQDTGELFF.

There are many counts of this clonotype. The chain is built from TRBV11-2 and TRBJ2-5; no firm D call. The CDR3 spans 15 residues. Trimming took 4 bases from V and 7 from J, leaving 19 bases between them. Germline CDR1 and CDR2: SGHAT and FQNNGV. CDR3 in amino acids: CASSWARFGSGTQYF. CDR3 nucleotides: TGTGCCAGCAGCTGGGCTCGTTTTGGTTCAGGGACCCAGTACTTC.

V is TRBV11-2 and J is TRBJ2-1; 7 bases align to TRBD2. Looked up from germline, CDR1 is SGHAT and CDR2 is FQNNGV. CDR3 size: 14 residues. Unmatched junction bases numbered 5, after V lost 5 bases and J lost 4 bases. The CDR3 loop reads CASSPTSVYNEQFF. CDR3 DNA sequence: TGTGCCAGCAGCCCCACTAGCGTATACAATGAGCAGTTCTTC.

The rearrangement joins TRBV7-6 to TRBJ1-2, with D perhaps matching TRBD1 (5 bases). V was pared by 4 bases and J by 6 bases, with 12 bases between. This CDR3 region has 13 residues. The germline V gene encodes CDR1 SGHVS and CDR2 FNYEAQ. Here the CDR3 reads CASSSQVGDGYTF. The CDR3 DNA follows: TGTGCCAGCAGCTCCCAGGTGGGGGATGGCTACACCTTC.

This clonotype has only a few counts. The rearrangement links TRBV6-1 to TRBJ2-2; 12 nucleotides agree with TRBD2. The CDR3 is 18 residues long. J was trimmed by 4 bases and V by 5 bases; bases with no gene match: 11. Germline CDR1 MNHNS, CDR2 SASEGT. The CDR3 reads CASSRASGGARGTGELFF. The CDR3 coding sequence is TGTGCCAGCAGTCGGGCTAGCGGGGGGGCACGAGGCACCGGGGAGCTGTTTTTT.

This clonotype showed up just a few times. The V call is TRBV5-1, the J call TRBJ2-5; TRBD2 matches 12 bases. The CDR3 has 15 amino acids. J lost 5 bases, V lost 2 bases, and 4 bases had no gene match. Germline values: CDR1 SGHRS, CDR2 YFSETQ. The CDR3 loop is CASSFFGLAGETQYF. The CDR3 nucleotides are TGCGCCAGCAGCTTCTTTGGACTAGCGGGGGAGACCCAGTACTTC. Looking up the rest from reference TRBV5-1 and TRBJ2-5 gives the full variable domain: KAGVTQTPRYLIKTRGQQVTLSCSPISGHRSVSWYQQTPGQGLQFLFEYFSETQRNKGNFPGRFSGRQFSNSRSEMNVSTLELGDSALYLCASSFFGLAGETQYFGPGTRLLVL.

The CDR3 DNA reads TGTGCCAGCAGTACGAACAGGGTTGGGCAGTACGTC. It translates to CASSTNRVGQYV. The J gene is TRBJ2-7, the V gene TRBV6-2 or TRBV6-3; D may be TRBD1 (6 bases). The V and J ends lost 5 bases and 9 bases respectively, with 14 bases between them. The V gene's germline CDR1 is MNHEY and CDR2 SVGEGT. The CDR3 spans 12 residues.

The CDR3 DNA follows: TGTGCCATCAGCCCAAACAGGGACCAGCCCCAGCATTTT. Translation: CAISPNRDQPQHF. The J gene is TRBJ1-5, the V gene TRBV10-3, with D perhaps matching TRBD1 (6 bases). Germline-derived CDR1 and CDR2 are ENHRY and SYGVKD. The CDR3 runs 13 residues. V lost 6 bases, J lost 7 bases, and 13 bases lay in between.

V is TRBV9 and J is TRBJ2-1; D possibly matches TRBD1 or TRBD2 (5 bases each). Germline CDR1 SGDLS, CDR2 YYNGEE. The CDR3 extends over 13 amino acids. Trimming removed 0 bases at V and 12 bases at J, with 13 bases between. DNA of the CDR3: TGTGCCAGCAGCGTAGGGGGCGGGTCGGGGCAGTTCTTC. Amino acid sequence: CASSVGGGSGQFF.

This clonotype has a count of ten or more. This chain uses TRBV5-1 with TRBJ1-6; 7 bases line up with TRBD1. Germline V lookup: CDR1 SGHRS, CDR2 YFSETQ. The CDR3 is made up of 16 amino acids. V shed 5 bases, J shed 6 bases, and the junction held 11 bases outside the gene matches. The CDR3 loop is CASRSLRGGSNSPLHF. DNA for the CDR3: TGCGCCAGCAGGTCGCTGAGAGGGGGCTCTAATTCACCCCTCCACTTT.

The chain joins TRBV20-1 to TRBJ2-3; D is undetermined. CDR1 is DFQATT, CDR2 SNEGSKA, per germline (reference sequence). This CDR3 contains 15 residues. V gave up 5 bases and J gave up 2 bases, with 17 bases separating them. The CDR3 bases are TGCAGTGCTCGTTACCCTGGTGGGTTCACAGATACGCAGTATTTT. It yields the protein CSARYPGGFTDTQYF.

This clonotype was counted ten times or more. This chain joins TRBV29-1 and TRBJ2-3; 11 bases map to TRBD2. Trimming removed 6 bases from V and 5 bases from J; junction bases left unmatched: 10. The CDR3 runs to 15 residues. Germline V gene data show CDR1 as SQVTM and CDR2 as ANQGSEA. In DNA, the CDR3 is TGCAGCGTCACAACTAGCGGGAGCAAGGTAGATACGCAGTATTTT. Its protein product is CSVTTSGSKVDTQYF.

The V and J genes are TRBV4-1 and TRBJ1-5; 7 positions match TRBD1. CDR3 size: 18 residues. Trimming cost V 2 bases and J 0 bases; bases outside gene matches: 10. Germline V lookup: CDR1 MGHRA, CDR2 YSYEKL. The CDR3, as DNA: TGCGCCAGCAGCCAAACAGGGGTGCCGTCTTATAGCAATCAGCCCCAGCATTTT. Protein: CASSQTGVPSYSNQPQHF.

This clonotype has only a few counts. This chain connects TRBV7-8 to TRBJ2-3; TRBD1 might be the D (6 bases). This CDR3 has 13 residues. Trimming took 3 bases from V and 4 from J, leaving 8 bases between them. Germline V CDR1 and CDR2: SGHVS, FQNEAQ. CDR3 loop: CASSFKGADTQYF. The CDR3 nucleotides read TGTGCCAGCAGCTTCAAGGGGGCAGATACGCAGTATTTT.

This clonotype was seen more than once but under ten times. The chain recombines TRBV10-2 with TRBJ2-2; possibly TRBD1 for D (7 bases). The V and J ends lost 5 bases and 4 bases respectively, with 17 bases between them. CDR3 size: 16 residues. Looked up from germline, CDR1 is WSHSY and CDR2 is SAAADI. In DNA form, the CDR3 reads TGCGCCAGCAGTCTCACGGCAGGGGGGCCCACCGGGGAGCTGTTTTTT. Its translation is CASSLTAGGPTGELFF.

V and J are TRBV5-5 and TRBJ2-7; 9 bases fit TRBD1. V was clipped by 2 bases and J by 6 bases; unmatched bases: 15. The CDR3 is made up of 17 amino acids. CDR1 is SGHKS and CDR2 is YYEKEE in the germline V gene (reference sequence). CDR3 loop: CASSLATGTGFSREQYV. For the CDR3, the DNA is TGTGCCAGCAGCTTAGCAACCGGGACAGGGTTTAGTCGCGAGCAGTACGTC.

The V and J genes are TRBV6-2 or TRBV6-3 and TRBJ2-7; D ambiguous. CDR1 and CDR2 from the germline V gene are MNHEY and SVGEGT. CDR3 size: 11 residues. Trimming removed 2 bases at V and 4 bases at J, with 3 bases between. The CDR3 sequence: CASSYRYEQYF. The DNA for the CDR3 is TGTGCCAGCAGTTACAGGTACGAGCAGTACTTC.

This clonotype turned up a few times. This chain uses TRBV5-1 with TRBJ2-5; D is unclear. Germline CDR1 SGHRS, CDR2 YFSETQ. CDR3 size: 11 residues. Between the trimmed V and J ends, which lost 2 bases and 4 bases, there was a span of 3 bases. The CDR3 sequence is CASSFTETQYF. CDR3 bases: TGCGCCAGCAGCTTTACAGAGACCCAGTACTTC.